This TCR beta chain was sequenced during a study of shared clonotypes between healthy human individuals. The assay was immunoSEQ multiplex PCR, and TCRdb's table has in-frame clones only and misses some. Of about 2,500,000 clones in the sample, just over 90% were seen once. Between the trimmed V and J ends, which lost 4 bases and 1 base, there was a span of 11 bases. CDR3 length equals 15 residues. From germline, CDR1 is LNHDA and CDR2 SQIVND (reference sequence). The J gene is TRBJ1-5, the V gene TRBV19; D uncertain. Material for sequencing was naive CD4+ T cells sorted from blood. The subset is: CD45RA+ positively selected. The sequence came from a man aged 18 to 29 in good health. CDR3 nucleotide sequence: TGTGCCAGTAGTACCATAAAGGGCAGCAATCAGCCCCAGCATTTT. Translating it yields CASSTIKGSNQPQHF.